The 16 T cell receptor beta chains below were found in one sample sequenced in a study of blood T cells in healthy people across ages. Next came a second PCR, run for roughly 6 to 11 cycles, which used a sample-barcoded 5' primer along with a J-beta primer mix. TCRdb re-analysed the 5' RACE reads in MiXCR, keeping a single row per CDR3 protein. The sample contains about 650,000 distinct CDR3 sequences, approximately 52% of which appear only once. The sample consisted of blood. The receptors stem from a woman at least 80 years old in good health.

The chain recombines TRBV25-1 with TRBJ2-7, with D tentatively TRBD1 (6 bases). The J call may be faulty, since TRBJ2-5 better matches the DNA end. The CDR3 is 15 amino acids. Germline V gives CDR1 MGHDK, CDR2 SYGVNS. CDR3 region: CATRRYGQIQETQYF. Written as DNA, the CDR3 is TGTGCCACCCGTAGATACGGACAGATCCAAGAGACCCAGTACTTC.

CDR3 DNA sequence: TGCGCCAGCAGCCAAGATACTACTAGCGGAGCTGGGGCCAACGTCCTGACTTTC. This sequence encodes CASSQDTTSGAGANVLTF. V and J are TRBV4-3 and TRBJ2-6; 8 bases align to TRBD2. Germline loops: CDR1 LGHNA, CDR2 YSLEER. The CDR3 spans 18 residues. With V trimmed by 0 bases and J by 2 bases, 6 bases remained unmatched.

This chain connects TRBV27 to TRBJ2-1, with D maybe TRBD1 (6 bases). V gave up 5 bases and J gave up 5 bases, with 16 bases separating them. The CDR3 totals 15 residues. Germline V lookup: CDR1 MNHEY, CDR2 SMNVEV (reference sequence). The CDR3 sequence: CASSPRGMFNNEQFF. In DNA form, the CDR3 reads TGTGCCAGCAGTCCCAGGGGAATGTTCAACAATGAGCAGTTCTTC.

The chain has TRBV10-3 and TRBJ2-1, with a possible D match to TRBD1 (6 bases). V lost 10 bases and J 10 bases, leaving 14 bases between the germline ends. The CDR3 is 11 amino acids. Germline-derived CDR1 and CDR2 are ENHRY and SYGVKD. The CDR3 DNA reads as TGTGCCAGCGGCCCCGGGACAGAGCAGTTCTTC. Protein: CASGPGTEQFF.

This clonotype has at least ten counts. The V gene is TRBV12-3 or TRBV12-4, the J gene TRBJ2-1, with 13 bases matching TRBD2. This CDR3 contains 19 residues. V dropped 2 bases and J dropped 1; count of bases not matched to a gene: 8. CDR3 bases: TGTGCCAGCAGTTTAATCCGACTAGCGGGAGGTATGTCCTACAATGAGCAGTTCTTC. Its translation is CASSLIRLAGGMSYNEQFF.

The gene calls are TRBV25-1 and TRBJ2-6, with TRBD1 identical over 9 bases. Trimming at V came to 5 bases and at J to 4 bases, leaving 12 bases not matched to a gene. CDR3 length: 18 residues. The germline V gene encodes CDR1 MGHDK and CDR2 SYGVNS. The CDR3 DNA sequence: TGTGCCAGCAGTCCAATACAGGGGGCGGATCCGGGGGCCAACGTCCTGACTTTC. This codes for CASSPIQGADPGANVLTF. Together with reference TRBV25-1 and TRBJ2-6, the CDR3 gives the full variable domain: EADIYQTPRYLVIGTGKKITLECSQTMGHDKMYWYQQDPGMELHLIHYSYGVNSTEKGDLSSESTVSRIRTEHFPLTLESARPSHTSQYLCASSPIQGADPGANVLTFGAGSRLTVL.

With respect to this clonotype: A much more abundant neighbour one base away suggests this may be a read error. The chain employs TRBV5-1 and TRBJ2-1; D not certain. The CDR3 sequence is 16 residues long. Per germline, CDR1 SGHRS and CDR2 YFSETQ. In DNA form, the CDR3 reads TGCGCCAGCAGCTTGGGATGGGGTACAGTGTACAATGGGCAGTTCTTC. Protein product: CASSLGWGTVYNGQFF.

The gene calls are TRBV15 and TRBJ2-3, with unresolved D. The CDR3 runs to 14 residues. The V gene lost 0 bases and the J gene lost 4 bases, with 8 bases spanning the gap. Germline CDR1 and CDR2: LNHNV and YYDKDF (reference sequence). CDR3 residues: CATSRDEGPDTQYF. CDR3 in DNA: TGTGCCACCAGCAGAGACGAAGGACCAGATACGCAGTATTTT.

DNA for the CDR3: TGTGCCAGCAGTCCGACTAGCGGGGGGCACAAGGAGCAGTACTTC. Translating it yields CASSPTSGGHKEQYF. This chain uses TRBV6-4 with TRBJ2-5; 13 bases map to TRBD2. The CDR3 runs 15 residues. Germline V gives CDR1 MRHNA, CDR2 SNTAGT. V shed 5 bases and J 11 bases; nucleotides not matched to a gene: 11.

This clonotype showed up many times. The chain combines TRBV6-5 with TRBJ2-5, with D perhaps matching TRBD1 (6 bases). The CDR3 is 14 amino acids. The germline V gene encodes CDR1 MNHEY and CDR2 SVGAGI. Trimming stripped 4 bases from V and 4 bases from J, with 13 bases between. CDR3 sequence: CASSLTGTGETQYF. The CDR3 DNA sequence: TGTGCCAGCAGTTTGACAGGAACAGGAGAGACCCAGTACTTC.

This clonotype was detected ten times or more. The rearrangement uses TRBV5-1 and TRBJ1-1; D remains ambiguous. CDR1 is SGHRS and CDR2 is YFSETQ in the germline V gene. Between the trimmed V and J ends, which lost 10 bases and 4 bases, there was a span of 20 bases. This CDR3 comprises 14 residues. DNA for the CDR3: TGCGCCGCCTCCCCGTATCCCGGTAGCACTGAAGCTTTCTTT. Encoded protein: CAASPYPGSTEAFF.

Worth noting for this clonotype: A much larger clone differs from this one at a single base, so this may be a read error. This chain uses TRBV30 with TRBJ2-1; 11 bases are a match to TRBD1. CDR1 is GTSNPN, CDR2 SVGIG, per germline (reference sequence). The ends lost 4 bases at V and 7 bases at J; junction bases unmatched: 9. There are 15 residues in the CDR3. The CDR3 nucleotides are TGTGCCTGGAAACACCGGGACAGGGGGACTAATGAGCAGTTCTTC. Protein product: CAWKHRDRGTNEQFF.

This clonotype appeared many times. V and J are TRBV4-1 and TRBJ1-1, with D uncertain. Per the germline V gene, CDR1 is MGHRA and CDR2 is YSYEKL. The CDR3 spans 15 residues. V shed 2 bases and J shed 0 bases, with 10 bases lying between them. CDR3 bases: TGCGCCAGCAGCCAATCCTGGACGGTGAACACTGAAGCTTTCTTT. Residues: CASSQSWTVNTEAFF.

The CDR3 DNA reads TGTGCCAGCAGCTCAACGACAGGGCTGGCCTATGGCTACACCTTC. Its protein product is CASSSTTGLAYGYTF. The rearrangement uses TRBV9 and TRBJ1-2, with TRBD1 matching over 7 bases. Germline V gene lookup returns CDR1 SGDLS and CDR2 YYNGEE. This CDR3 has 15 residues. V dropped 4 bases and J dropped 4; count of bases not matched to a gene: 10.

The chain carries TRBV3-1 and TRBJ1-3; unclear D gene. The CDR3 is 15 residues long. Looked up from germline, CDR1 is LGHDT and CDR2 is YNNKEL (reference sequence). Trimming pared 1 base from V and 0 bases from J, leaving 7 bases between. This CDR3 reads CASSQGGSSGNTIYF. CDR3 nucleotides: TGTGCCAGCAGCCAAGGAGGCAGCTCTGGAAACACCATATATTTT. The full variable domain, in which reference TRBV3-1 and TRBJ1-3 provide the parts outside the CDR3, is DTAVSQTPKYLVTQMGNDKSIKCEQNLGHDTMYWYKQDSKKFLKIMFSYNNKELIINETVPNRFSPKSPDKAHLNLHINSLELGDSAVYFCASSQGGSSGNTIYFGEGSWLTVV.

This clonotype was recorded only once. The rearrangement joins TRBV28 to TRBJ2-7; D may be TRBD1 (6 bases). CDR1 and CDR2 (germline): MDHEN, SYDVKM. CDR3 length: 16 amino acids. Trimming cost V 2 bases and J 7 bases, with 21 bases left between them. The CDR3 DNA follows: TGTGCCAGCAGTTTAGAATCCACAGGGTGGAGCAATGAGCAGTACTTC. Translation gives CASSLESTGWSNEQYF.